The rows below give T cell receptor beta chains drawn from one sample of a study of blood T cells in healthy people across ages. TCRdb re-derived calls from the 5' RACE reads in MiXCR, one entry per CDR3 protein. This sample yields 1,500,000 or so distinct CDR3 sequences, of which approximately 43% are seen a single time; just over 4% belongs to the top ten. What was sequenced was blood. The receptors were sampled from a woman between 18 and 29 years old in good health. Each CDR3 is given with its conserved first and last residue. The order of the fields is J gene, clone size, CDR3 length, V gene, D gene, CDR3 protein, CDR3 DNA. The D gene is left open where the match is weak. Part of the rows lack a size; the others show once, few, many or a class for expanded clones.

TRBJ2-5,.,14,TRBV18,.,CASSPRGWQETQYF,TGTGCCAGCTCACCACGAGGCTGGCAAGAGACCCAGTACTTC
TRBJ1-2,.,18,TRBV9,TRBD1,CASSVATFWNRDRSGYTF,TGTGCCAGCAGCGTAGCTACGTTTTGGAACCGGGACAGGAGTGGCTACACCTTC
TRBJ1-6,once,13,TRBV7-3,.,CASSSYRDSPPHF,TGTGCCAGCAGCTCATACAGGGATTCACCCCCCCACTTT
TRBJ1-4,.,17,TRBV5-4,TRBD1,CASSLGLTGTTNEKLFF,TGTGCCAGCAGCTTGGGACTGACAGGGACAACTAATGAAAAACTGTTTTTT
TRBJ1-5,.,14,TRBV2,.,CASSPQEYNQPQHF,TGTGCCAGCAGCCCACAGGAATACAATCAGCCCCAGCATTTT
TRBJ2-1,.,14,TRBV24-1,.,CATSDARGAAGQFF,TGTGCCACCAGTGATGCTCGGGGGGCCGCTGGGCAGTTCTTC
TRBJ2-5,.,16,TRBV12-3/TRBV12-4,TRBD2,CASSSLGRGREETQYF,TGTGCCAGCAGTTCCCTCGGGCGGGGGAGGGAAGAGACCCAGTACTTC
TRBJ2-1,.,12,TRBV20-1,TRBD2,CSARDPSGKQFF,TGCAGTGCTAGAGACCCTAGCGGGAAGCAGTTCTTC
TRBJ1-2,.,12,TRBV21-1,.,CASSKSGCGYTF,TGTGCCAGCAGCAAGTCAGGGTGTGGCTACACCTTC
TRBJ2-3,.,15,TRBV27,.,CASSTRDSSTDTQYF,TGTGCCAGCAGTACCCGGGACTCCAGCACAGATACGCAGTATTTT
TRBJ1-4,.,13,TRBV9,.,CASSGDDVGKLFF,TGTGCCAGCAGCGGGGACGATGTTGGGAAACTGTTTTTT
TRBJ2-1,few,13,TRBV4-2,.,CASSRPGNNEQFF,TGTGCCAGCAGCCGTCCCGGGAACAATGAGCAGTTCTTC
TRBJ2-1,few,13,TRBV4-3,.,CASSQVGHNEQFF,TGCGCCAGCAGCCAAGTGGGGCACAATGAGCAGTTCTTC
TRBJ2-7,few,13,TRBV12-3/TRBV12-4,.,CASSSTYSYEQYF,TGTGCCAGCAGTTCTACCTACTCCTACGAGCAGTACTTC
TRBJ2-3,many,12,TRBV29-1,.,CSVVAVTDTQYF,TGCAGCGTTGTGGCAGTCACAGATACGCAGTATTTT
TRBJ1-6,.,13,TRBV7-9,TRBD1,CASSSTGIAPLHF,TGTGCCAGCAGCTCGACAGGGATCGCACCCCTCCACTTT
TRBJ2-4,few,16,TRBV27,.,CASIQRLSLAKNIQYF,TGTGCCAGCATCCAAAGGTTGTCTCTAGCCAAAAACATTCAGTACTTC
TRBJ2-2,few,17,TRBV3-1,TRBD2,CASSQASGRAETGELFF,TGTGCCAGCAGCCAAGCTAGCGGGAGGGCCGAAACCGGGGAGCTGTTTTTT
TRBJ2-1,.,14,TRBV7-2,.,CASSAGQPYNEQFF,TGTGCCAGCAGCGCGGGACAACCCTACAATGAGCAGTTCTTC
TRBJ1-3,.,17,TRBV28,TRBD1,CASSPTPDRGFRNTIYF,TGTGCCAGCAGTCCAACCCCGGACAGGGGGTTTAGAAACACCATATATTTT
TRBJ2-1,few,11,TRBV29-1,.,CSVEGHNEQFF,TGCAGCGTTGAAGGCCACAATGAGCAGTTCTTC
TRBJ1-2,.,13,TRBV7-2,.,CASSLEQIYGYTF,TGTGCCAGCAGCTTAGAACAGATCTATGGCTACACCTTC
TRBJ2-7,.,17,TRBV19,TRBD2,CASSISGGGAGVYEQYF,TGTGCCAGTAGTATCTCTGGTGGTGGAGCGGGAGTCTACGAGCAGTACTTC
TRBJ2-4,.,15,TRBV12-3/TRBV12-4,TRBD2,CASSASGRAKNIQYF,TGTGCCAGCAGTGCTAGCGGGAGGGCCAAAAACATTCAGTACTTC
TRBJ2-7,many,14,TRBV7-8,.,CASSLGALGNEQYF,TGTGCCAGCAGCTTAGGGGCCTTGGGGAACGAGCAGTACTTC
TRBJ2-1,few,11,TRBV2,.,CASRGAGKQFF,TGTGCCAGCAGGGGTGCCGGTAAGCAGTTCTTC
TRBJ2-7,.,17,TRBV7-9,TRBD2,CASSPTSGSSNSYEQYF,TGTGCCAGCAGCCCGACTAGCGGGAGCTCAAACTCCTACGAGCAGTACTTC
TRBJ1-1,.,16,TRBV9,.,CASSPTEVIRNTEAFF,TGTGCCAGCAGCCCCACCGAAGTCATTAGGAACACTGAAGCTTTCTTT
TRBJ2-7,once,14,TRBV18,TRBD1,CASSPETGVYEQYF,TGTGCCAGCTCACCAGAGACAGGGGTATACGAGCAGTACTTC
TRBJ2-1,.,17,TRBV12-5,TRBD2,CASGPYSGRRTYNEQFF,TGTGCTAGTGGTCCCTATAGCGGGAGAAGGACCTACAATGAGCAGTTCTTC
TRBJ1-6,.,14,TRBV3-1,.,CASSHGRGNSPLHF,TGTGCCAGCAGCCACGGGAGAGGGAATTCACCCCTCCACTTT
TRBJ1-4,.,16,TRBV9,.,CASSPRSGGGNEKLFF,TGTGCCAGCAGCCCCCGTTCGGGTGGAGGGAACGAAAAACTGTTTTTT
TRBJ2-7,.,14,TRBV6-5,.,CASSFERASGEQYF,TGTGCCAGCAGTTTCGAGAGGGCCTCGGGGGAGCAGTACTTC
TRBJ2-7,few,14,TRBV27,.,CASSVKSGGYEQYF,TGTGCCAGCAGTGTGAAGTCGGGTGGCTACGAGCAGTACTTC
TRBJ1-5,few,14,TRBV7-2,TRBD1,CASSAGQANQPQHF,TGTGCCAGCAGCGCGGGACAGGCCAATCAGCCCCAGCATTTT
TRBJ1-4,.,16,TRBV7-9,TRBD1,CASSPLDRVGSEKLFF,TGTGCCAGCAGCCCTTTGGACAGGGTGGGATCTGAAAAACTGTTTTTT
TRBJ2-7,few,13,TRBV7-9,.,CASSKGGSCEQYF,TGTGCCAGCAGCAAGGGGGGATCCTGCGAGCAGTACTTC
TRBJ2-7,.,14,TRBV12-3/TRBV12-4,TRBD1,CASSSRTGLYEQYF,TGTGCCAGCAGTAGCCGGACAGGTTTATACGAGCAGTACTTC
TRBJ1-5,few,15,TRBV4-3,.,CASSHLYSSNQPQHF,TGCGCCAGCAGCCACCTATACAGTAGCAATCAGCCCCAGCATTTT
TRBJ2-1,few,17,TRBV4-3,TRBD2,CASSQAISLAGYNEQFF,TGCGCCAGCAGCCAAGCAATTTCGCTAGCGGGATACAATGAGCAGTTCTTC
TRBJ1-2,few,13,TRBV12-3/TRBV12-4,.,CASRDYGGYGYTF,TGTGCCAGCAGGGATTATGGGGGCTATGGCTACACCTTC
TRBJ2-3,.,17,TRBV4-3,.,CASSQDRPRSSTDTQYF,TGCGCCAGCAGCCAAGATCGTCCCAGGTCGAGCACAGATACGCAGTATTTT
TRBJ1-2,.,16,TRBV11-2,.,CASSPIDQGVLGGHTF,TGTGCCAGCAGCCCCATAGACCAGGGCGTATTAGGAGGCCACACCTTC
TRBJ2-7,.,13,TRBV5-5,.,CASSFKGFNEQYF,TGTGCCAGCAGCTTCAAGGGGTTCAACGAGCAGTACTTC
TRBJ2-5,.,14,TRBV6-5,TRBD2,CASRTTSDQETQYF,TGTGCCAGCAGGACTACTAGCGACCAAGAGACCCAGTACTTC
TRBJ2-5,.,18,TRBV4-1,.,CASSQEEVRGVIWETQYF,TGCGCCAGCAGCCAAGAGGAAGTTCGCGGGGTGATTTGGGAGACCCAGTACTTC
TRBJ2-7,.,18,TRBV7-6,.,CASKEGWGSTRDSYEQYF,TGTGCCAGCAAGGAGGGTTGGGGGTCCACCAGGGATTCCTACGAGCAGTACTTC
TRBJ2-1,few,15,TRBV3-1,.,CASSQRGVHYNEQFF,TGTGCCAGCAGCCAGAGAGGGGTTCATTATAATGAGCAGTTCTTC
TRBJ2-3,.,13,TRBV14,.,CASSQASLDTQYF,TGTGCCAGCAGCCAAGCTTCCTTAGATACGCAGTATTTT